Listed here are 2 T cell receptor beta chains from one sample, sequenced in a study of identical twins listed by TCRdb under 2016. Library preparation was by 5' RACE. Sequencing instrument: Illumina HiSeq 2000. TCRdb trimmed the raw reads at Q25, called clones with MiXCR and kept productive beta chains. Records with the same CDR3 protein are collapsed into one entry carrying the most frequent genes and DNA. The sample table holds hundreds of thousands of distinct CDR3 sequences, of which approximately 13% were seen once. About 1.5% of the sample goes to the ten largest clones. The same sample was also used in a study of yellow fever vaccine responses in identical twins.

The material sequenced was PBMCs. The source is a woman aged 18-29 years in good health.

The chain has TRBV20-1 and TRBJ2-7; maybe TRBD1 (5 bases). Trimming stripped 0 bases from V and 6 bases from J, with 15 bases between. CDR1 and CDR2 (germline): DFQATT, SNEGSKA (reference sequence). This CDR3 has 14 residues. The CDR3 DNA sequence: TGCAGTGCTAGAGATTTAGGGGCAGTCTGCGAGCAGTACGTC. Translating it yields CSARDLGAVCEQYV.

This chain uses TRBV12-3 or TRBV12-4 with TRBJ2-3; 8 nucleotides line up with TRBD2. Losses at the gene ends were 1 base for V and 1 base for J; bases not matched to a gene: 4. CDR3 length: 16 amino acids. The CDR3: CASSLVLAGRTDTQYF. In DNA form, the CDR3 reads TGTGCCAGCAGTTTAGTATTAGCGGGGCGCACAGATACGCAGTATTTT.